Included here is one T cell receptor beta chain sequence, with context. Its antigen is unknown. The CDR3 consists of 14 residues. V gave up 2 bases and J gave up 1 base; unmatched junction bases: 1. Germline CDR1 and CDR2: MDHEN and SYDVKM. This entry belongs to a study of PD-L1 blockade in urothelial cancer. Overall study context: Analysis of blood occurred 3 weeks (second dose) and 6 weeks after treatment start. General study points: Blood TCR clonality below the median before treatment was a predictor of better survival.

Time point specified: peripheral blood 6 weeks after treatment start. Patients' cancers were locally advanced or metastatic urothelial carcinomas. TCRdb's copy holds only in-frame clones and misses some; the assay was immunoSEQ multiplex PCR. Of around 41,000 clones in the sample, about four fifths are singletons; the top ten hold more than 13%. The source is a man in his 60s with urothelial cancer. The sequencing used PBMCs, collected around atezolizumab (anti-PD-L1) treatment. V usage is TRBV28 and J usage is TRBJ2-5; 7 nucleotides match TRBD1. This chain's CDR3 is CASSLRDSQETQYF. CDR3 in DNA: TGTGCCAGCAGTTTAAGGGACAGCCAAGAGACCCAGTACTTC. Variable domain in full (rest from reference TRBV28 and TRBJ2-5): DVKVTQSSRYLVKRTGEKVFLECVQDMDHENMFWYRQDPGLGLRLIYFSYDVKMKEKGDIPEGYSVSREKKERFSLILESASTNQTSMYLCASSLRDSQETQYFGPGTRLLVL.